Listed below are T cell receptor beta chains from one sample, sequenced in a study of T cell responses to AZD1222 COVID-19 vaccine. Sequencing was performed with immunoSEQ multiplex PCR; in TCRdb, only in-frame clones are kept and a portion is missing. The sample has 150,000 to 200,000 clones; approximately 93% are singletons. The sample was peripheral blood, taken 28 days after the second AZD1222 dose. The source is an adult who received the AZD1222 COVID-19 vaccine. The CDR3 runs from the conserved cysteine through the conserved F or W. Each record gives: V gene, J gene, CDR3 protein.

TRBV18	TRBJ1-1	CASSRDRVHTEAFF
TRBV15	TRBJ2-4	CATSSLQGDDIQYF
TRBV28	TRBJ2-1	CASSLRGASNEQFF
TRBV9	TRBJ2-1	CASSKTGTDPEQFF
TRBV6-2/TRBV6-3	TRBJ2-3	CASSYFLAGGSTDTQYF
TRBV7-9	TRBJ2-5	CASRSRARDGETQYF
TRBV18	TRBJ1-5	CASSPTTSNQPQHF
TRBV7-9	TRBJ1-5	CASSLGGTGNQPQHF
TRBV28	TRBJ2-5	CASSPPGQGRETQYF
TRBV2	TRBJ2-5	CASRVRAGSQETQYF
TRBV24-1	TRBJ2-1	CATSEGDEQFF
TRBV5-1	TRBJ2-5	CASSRTSALETQYF
TRBV10-2	TRBJ2-1	CASSGRLSNEQFF
TRBV30	TRBJ1-1	CAWSRGARGAFF
TRBV28	TRBJ1-5	CASSLSPPGVQPQHF
TRBV4-2	TRBJ1-6	CASSQDDRFGTDNSPLHF
TRBV7-2	TRBJ2-7	CASSLRQYLEQYF
TRBV28	TRBJ2-7	CASRGGGHYEQYF
TRBV10-3	TRBJ1-1	CAIRRQGAGEAFF
TRBV3-1/TRBV3-2	TRBJ2-1	CASSQAGTSALSSYNEQFF
TRBV2	TRBJ2-1	CASRGRLAGVTYNEQFF
TRBV4-1	TRBJ2-7	CASSQVTGFADEQYF
TRBV30	TRBJ1-1	CAWSRTGLEAFF
TRBV5-1	TRBJ2-2	CASIAGPGDTGELFF
TRBV5-4	TRBJ1-2	CASSLGTVNYGYTF
TRBV9	TRBJ2-1	CASTPGLANNEQFF